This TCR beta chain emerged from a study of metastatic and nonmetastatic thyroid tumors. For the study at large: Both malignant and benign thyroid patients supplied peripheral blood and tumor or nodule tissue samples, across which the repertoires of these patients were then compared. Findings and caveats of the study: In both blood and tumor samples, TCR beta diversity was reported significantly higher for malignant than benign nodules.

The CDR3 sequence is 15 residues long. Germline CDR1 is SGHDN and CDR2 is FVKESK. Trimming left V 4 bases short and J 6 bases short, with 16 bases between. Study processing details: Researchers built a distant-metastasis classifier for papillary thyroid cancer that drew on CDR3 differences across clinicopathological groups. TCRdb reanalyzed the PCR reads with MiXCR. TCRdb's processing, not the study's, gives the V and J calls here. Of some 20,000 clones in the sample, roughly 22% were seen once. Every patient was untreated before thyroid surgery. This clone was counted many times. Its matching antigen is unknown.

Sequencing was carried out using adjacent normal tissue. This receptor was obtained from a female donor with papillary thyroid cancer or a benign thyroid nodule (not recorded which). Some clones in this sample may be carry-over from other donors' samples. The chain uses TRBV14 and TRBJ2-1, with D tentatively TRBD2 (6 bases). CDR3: CASSLPGVGFNEQFF. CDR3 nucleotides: TGTGCCAGCAGCCTTCCGGGAGTAGGGTTCAATGAGCAGTTCTTC.